Described below is a single T cell receptor (beta chain) sequence and its context. This receptor's antigen is unknown. No clone much larger than this one lies a single base away; base qualities are absent. The receptor library was made with the immunoSEQ multiplex PCR assay. For the multiplex PCR, a mixture combining 60 forward primers for TCR Vbeta segments and 13 reverse primers for TCR Jbeta segments was used. The CDR3 region of rearranged TCR beta genes was amplified from genomic DNA with a multiplex PCR assay. The Illumina HiSeq System was used to sequence the amplified TCR beta libraries as 87-base-pair reads. Under the source paper's analysis protocol: In a later analysis, tens of millions of unique TCR beta chains were counted across the 500 to 850 repertoires, and roughly 10 million of these chains were shared by at least two donors. A nearest-neighbor algorithm error-corrected the raw reads and collapsed the reads into unique sequences, merging closely related sequences to remove PCR and sequencing errors. V, D and J gene segments were assigned by aligning CDR3 sequences to IMGT reference sequences. For a sequence to be retained, at least a six-nucleotide match to both a V gene segment and a J gene segment was required. Rearrangements were classified as productive when the CDR3 lacked stop codons and remained in frame with V and J, and all other rearrangements were classified as non-productive. Following IMGT convention, CDR3 was defined as the stretch from the second conserved V-encoded cysteine up to the conserved J-encoded phenylalanine. Sequences without an unambiguous match to a single V gene segment were excluded from the earlier analysis of about 640 of the donors. In an earlier analysis of several hundred of the donors, V segments were called functional above 56.7% productive rearrangements and were called segregating when the between-donor standard deviation exceeded 5%. A statistical classification framework was built to diagnose cytomegalovirus status from the catalog of TCR beta chain sequences. A later analysis assigned V and J genes by comparing TCR nucleotide sequences with IMGT/GENE-DB human TR gene sequences. A later analysis assigned CDR3 sequences and most-parsimonious VDJ recombination scenarios with the TCRdist pipeline. A later analysis defined each TCR beta chain by its CDR3 amino acid sequence plus V-gene family, and excluded reads lacking a unique V-gene family. To address suspected cross-contamination and a sequencing artifact, a later analysis removed around 590 highly shared, low-generation-probability nucleotide sequences. In a later analysis, a clonal expansion index for each public chain was calculated from normalized within-repertoire ranks of inferred template counts. A later analysis computed generation probabilities with a VDJ recombination model fitted to out-of-frame rearrangements, and checked the results against IGoR. A later analysis scored TCR-TCR, TCR-HLA and TCR-CMV co-occurrence with hypergeometric tests, applying a repertoire-size bias correction to TCR pairs. To estimate false discovery rates, a later analysis permuted the HLA or CMV assignments 20 times. In a later analysis, co-occurring TCRs were grouped using DBSCAN, with TCRdist sequence similarity added in when clustering inside HLA-allele-positive subsets. Co-occurrence clustering excluded repertoires with fewer than 30,000 or more than 120,000 public chains, plus five with anomalous nucleotide sharing. TCRdb re-hosts the immuneACCESS table, in-frame sequences only. Its copies lack some clones; in the studies checked, an unresolved V gene accounts for under half of them, and the cause for the rest is not known. V, J and clone size derive from that table, while D and trimming were established from the DNA sequence. Within this sample are hundreds of thousands of clones, with 82% of them counted one time only. Approximately 6% of the sample is held by the ten biggest clonotypes.

The cohort comprised under 700 healthy bone marrow donors. At the time of sampling, all cohort members were nominally healthy, though unrecorded immune exposures were likely present. The donor was CMV seropositive and was included in the group of some 290 seropositive cohort members. Each donor provided a peripheral blood sample, and peripheral blood mononuclear cells were used for TCR beta sequencing. The Qiagen DNeasy Blood Extraction Kit was used to extract genomic DNA from the blood cell samples. The CDR3 goes from the cysteine to the phenylalanine over 17 residues. Only the CDR3 portion is preserved as DNA: 51 bases, with reading frame beginning at the first base. The germline V gene yields SGHDN for CDR1 and FVKESK for CDR2. Here V drops 4 bases and J drops 5 bases, and the junction holds 14 bases not matched to any gene. The data were taken from a study of cytomegalovirus exposure and HLA in healthy donors listed by TCRdb under 2017. Context from the whole study: An earlier analysis of 587 of the donors reported 250 to 300 Gb of sequence data and some 100 million unique TCR beta sequences from about 179 million T cells. Roughly five DR-DQ haplotypes were handled as single units for association and clustering because linkage in the cohort was strong. The number of donors typed differed by locus, with 629-630 for A, B, C, DRB1 and DQB1, roughly 520 for DQA1, 606 for DPA1, and 450 to 480 for DPB1. The study was designed to test whether signatures of past pathogen exposure could be identified by cataloging public T cell receptors. Besides the first cohort of roughly 700 subjects, a separate validation cohort made up of 120 different subjects was used. Rather than drawing on any new phenotypic data, the later analysis identified candidate immune exposures from TCR beta sequences and the way those sequences occurred across donors. Using immunosequencing, the study profiled T cell repertoires from roughly 650 subjects and related those repertoires to cytomegalovirus serostatus. A later analysis re-examined previously published TCR beta repertoires from about 700 donors and added high-resolution HLA genotyping to investigate patterns of TCR occurrence. The genetic ancestry cluster associated with self-reported Caucasian donors included around four fifths of the roughly 360 genotyped donors. Approximately 310 gigabases of sequencing data and approximately 85 million unique TCR sequences were included in an early release covering around 650 HLA-typed donors. To predict cytomegalovirus infection status, the study combined high-throughput TCR immunosequencing, statistical association of individual TCRs with disease status, and machine learning. A later genetic analysis used genome-wide SNP genotypes for 398 of the 666 donors, treating that subset as a discovery cohort. Alongside the repertoire data, information on donor age, sex, ethnicity and CMV serostatus was compiled. Every repertoire in the discovery cohort had been generated on one and the same sequencing platform. To decide whether each TCR beta V gene segment behaved as functional or pseudogenic, an earlier analysis of some 570 of the donors relied on high-throughput TCR beta sequencing. Both class I and class II loci were covered by HLA typing, at four-digit resolution. Among approximately 370 genotyped donors of the cohort, an average of around 220,000 unique TCR beta nucleotide sequences was sequenced per donor, of which approximately 18% were non-productive. What the authors observed across the whole study: A later analysis found that HLA-associated TCR beta chains were more clonally expanded and had lower generation probabilities than equally common non-associated chains. The 87-base-pair reads could not distinguish some IMGT-functional V segments, including TRBV6-2 and TRBV6-3, so those segments were excluded. Most TCR sequences were seen in very few donors, while some public TCRs were found in many individuals. Because HLA typing was missing for some donors at each locus, association tests included only the typed subset. In vitro tests confirmed that a few of the cytomegalovirus-associated TCR beta chains recognize cytomegalovirus antigens. In a later analysis, most CMV-associated TCR beta chains were found to appear HLA-restricted, with HLA associations seemingly driven largely by CMV exposure. Because counts were too low, seventeen rarely observed V segments, including chromosome 9 orphons, were left out of the earlier analysis of approximately 500 of the donors. According to a later analysis, TCR association rates differed among HLA loci, with DRB1 alleles showing the most associated TCRs and HLA-C alleles showing the fewest. A cluster of highly shared sequence variants was judged likely to represent a technical artifact of the sequencing pipeline. According to the authors, the approach could potentially be generalized to other disease states and immunological phenotypes. Assigning TCR associations to individual alleles was difficult when HLA alleles, especially DR and DQ, strongly co-occurred. CMV serostatus was the only immune exposure information available for the cohort. The classifier was reported to diagnose cytomegalovirus status with high specificity and sensitivity in both the original and validation cohorts. Linkage disequilibrium might explain the correlated functional status among segregating V segments, but an unknown experimental factor could not be excluded. At a false discovery rate of 0.05, a later analysis linked 15,000 to 20,000 TCR beta sequences to specific HLA alleles. Roughly uniform sequencing depth across donors was assumed in presence/absence analyses, although this assumption may not hold. In a later genetic analysis, fewer N-insertions in productive TCRs were reported among donors in an Asian-associated ancestry cluster than the roughly 700-donor mean. A further reported finding was that TCR beta sequences accurately predicted the HLA-A and HLA-B alleles for most subjects in the first cohort. In the study, some 160 TCR beta chains were listed as associated with cytomegalovirus. The cohort was sequenced for TCR beta chains only, and without alpha or paired-chain data the features that could be detected were limited. A later genetic analysis associated a missense DCLRE1C variant with V-gene and J-gene trimming of TCR beta chains, and an independent cohort replicated the association. An earlier analysis of several hundred of the donors showed that most TCR beta V segments appeared in productive rearrangements either about 87% or about 30% of the time, which broadly matched IMGT annotations. A later analysis reported that several top co-occurrence clusters appeared linked to parvovirus B19, influenza, CMV and Epstein-Barr virus.

Sequenced material: PBMCs. The chain is assembled from TRBV14 and TRBJ1-5; 7 central nucleotides agree with TRBD1. This receptor was taken from a man aged 35 to 55 in good health and CMV-seropositive. This receptor has the CDR3 CASSPRDRYLGYQPQHF. Read as DNA, the sequence is TGTGCCAGCAGCCCCCGGGACAGATATCTTGGTTATCAGCCCCAGCATTTT.